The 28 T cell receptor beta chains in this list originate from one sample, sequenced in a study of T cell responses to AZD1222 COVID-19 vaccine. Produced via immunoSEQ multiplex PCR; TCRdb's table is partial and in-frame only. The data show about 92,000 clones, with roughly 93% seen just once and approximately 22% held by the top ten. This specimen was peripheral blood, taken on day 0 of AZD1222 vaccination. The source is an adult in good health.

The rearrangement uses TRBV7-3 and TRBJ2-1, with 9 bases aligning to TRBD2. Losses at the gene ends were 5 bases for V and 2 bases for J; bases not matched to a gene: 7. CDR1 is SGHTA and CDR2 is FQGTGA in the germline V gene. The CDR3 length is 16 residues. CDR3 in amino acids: CASSQIAGAAYNEQFF. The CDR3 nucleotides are TGTGCCAGCAGCCAGATAGCGGGGGCAGCCTACAATGAGCAGTTCTTC.

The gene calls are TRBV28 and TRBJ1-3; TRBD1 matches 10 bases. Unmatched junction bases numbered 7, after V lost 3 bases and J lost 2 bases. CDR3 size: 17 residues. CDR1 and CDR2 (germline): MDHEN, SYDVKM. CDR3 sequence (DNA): TGTGCCAGCAGTTTGTCGACAGGGGGCGGACCTGGAAACACCATATATTTT. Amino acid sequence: CASSLSTGGGPGNTIYF.

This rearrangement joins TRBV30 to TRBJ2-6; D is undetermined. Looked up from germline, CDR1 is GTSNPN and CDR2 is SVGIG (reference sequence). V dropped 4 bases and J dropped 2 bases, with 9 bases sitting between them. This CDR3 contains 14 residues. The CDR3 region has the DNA TGTGCCTGGAACCGCCTCACTGGGGCCAACGTCCTGACTTTC. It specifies CAWNRLTGANVLTF.

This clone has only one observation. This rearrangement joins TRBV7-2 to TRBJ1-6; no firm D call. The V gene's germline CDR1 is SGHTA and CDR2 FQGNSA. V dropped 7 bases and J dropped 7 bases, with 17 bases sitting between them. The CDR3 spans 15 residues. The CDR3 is CASNRAGPLNSPLHF. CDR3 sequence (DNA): TGTGCCAGCAACCGCGCTGGTCCTCTAAATTCACCCCTCCACTTT.

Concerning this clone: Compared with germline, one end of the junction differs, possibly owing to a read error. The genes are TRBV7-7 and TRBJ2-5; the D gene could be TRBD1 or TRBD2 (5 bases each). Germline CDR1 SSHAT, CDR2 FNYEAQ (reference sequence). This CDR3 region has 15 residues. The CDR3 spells CASSLARGPGETQYF. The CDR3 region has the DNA TGTGCTAGCAGCTTAGCTAGGGGACCGGGAGAGACCCAGTACTTC.

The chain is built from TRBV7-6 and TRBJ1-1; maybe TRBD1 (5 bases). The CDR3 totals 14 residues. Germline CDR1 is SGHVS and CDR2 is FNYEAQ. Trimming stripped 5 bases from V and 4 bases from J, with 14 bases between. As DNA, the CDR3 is TGTGCCAGCAGCCCCTGGGGGGTCGGCACTGAAGCTTTCTTT. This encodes CASSPWGVGTEAFF. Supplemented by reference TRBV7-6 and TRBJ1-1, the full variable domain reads GAGVSQSPRYKVTKRGQDVALRCDPISGHVSLYWYRQALGQGPEFLTYFNYEAQQDKSGLPNDRFSAERPEGSISTLTIQRTEQRDSAMYRCASSPWGVGTEAFFGQGTRLTVV.

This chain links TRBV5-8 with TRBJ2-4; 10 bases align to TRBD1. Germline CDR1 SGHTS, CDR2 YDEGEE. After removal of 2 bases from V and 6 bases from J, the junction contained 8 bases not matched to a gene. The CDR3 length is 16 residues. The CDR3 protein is CASSFRRQGAGNIQYF. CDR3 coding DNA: TGTGCCAGCAGCTTCCGTAGACAGGGGGCCGGAAACATTCAGTACTTC.

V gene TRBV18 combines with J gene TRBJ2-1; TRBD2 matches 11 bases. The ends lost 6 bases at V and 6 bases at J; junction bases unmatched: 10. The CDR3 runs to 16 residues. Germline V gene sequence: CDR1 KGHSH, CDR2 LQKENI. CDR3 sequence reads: CASSATIAGGPNEQFF. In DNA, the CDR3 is TGTGCCAGCTCTGCAACAATAGCGGGGGGGCCCAATGAGCAGTTCTTC.

CDR3 residues: CASSYITGELFF. Here the CDR3 DNA reads TGTGCCAGCAGTTATATTACCGGGGAGCTGTTTTTT. This chain connects TRBV6-2 or TRBV6-3 to TRBJ2-2; D uncertain. The CDR3 contains 12 residues. Germline values: CDR1 MNHEY, CDR2 SVGEGT. Trimming pared 3 bases from V and 5 bases from J, leaving 4 bases between.

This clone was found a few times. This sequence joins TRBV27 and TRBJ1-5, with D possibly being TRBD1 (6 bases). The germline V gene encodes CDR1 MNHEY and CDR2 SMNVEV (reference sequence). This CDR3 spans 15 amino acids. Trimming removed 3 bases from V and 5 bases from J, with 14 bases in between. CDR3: CASSFVGDIDQPQHF. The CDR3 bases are TGTGCCAGCAGTTTTGTAGGGGACATCGATCAGCCCCAGCATTTT.

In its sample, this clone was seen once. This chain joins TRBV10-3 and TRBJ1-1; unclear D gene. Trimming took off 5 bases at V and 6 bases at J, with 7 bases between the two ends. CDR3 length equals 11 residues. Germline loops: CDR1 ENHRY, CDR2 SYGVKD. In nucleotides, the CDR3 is TGTGCCATCAGTACAGTGTCTGAAGCTTTCTTT. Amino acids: CAISTVSEAFF.

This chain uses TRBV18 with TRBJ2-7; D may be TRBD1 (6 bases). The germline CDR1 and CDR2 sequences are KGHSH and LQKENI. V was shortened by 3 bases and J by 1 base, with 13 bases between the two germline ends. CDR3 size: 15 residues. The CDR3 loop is CASSPIGTGSYEQYF. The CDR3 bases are TGTGCCAGCTCACCGATAGGAACAGGGTCCTACGAGCAGTACTTC.

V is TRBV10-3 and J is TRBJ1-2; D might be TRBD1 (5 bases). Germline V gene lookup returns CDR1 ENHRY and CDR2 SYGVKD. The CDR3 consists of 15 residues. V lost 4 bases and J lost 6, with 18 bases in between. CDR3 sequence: CAISVERVGEDGYTF. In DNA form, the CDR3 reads TGTGCCATCAGTGTGGAAAGGGTGGGGGAGGATGGCTACACCTTC.

CDR3 region: CAWSAGWDSNQPQHF. CDR3 DNA sequence: TGTGCCTGGTCAGCAGGGTGGGATAGCAATCAGCCCCAGCATTTT. The V gene is TRBV30, the J gene TRBJ1-5; D is possibly TRBD1 (5 bases). This CDR3 has 15 residues. V lost 5 bases and J lost 0, with 14 bases in between. Germline values: CDR1 GTSNPN, CDR2 SVGIG (reference sequence). The full variable domain, with the rest looked up from reference TRBV30 and TRBJ1-5, is SQTIHQWPATLVQPVGSPLSLECTVEGTSNPNLYWYRQAAGRGLQLLFYSVGIGQISSEVPQNLSASRPQDRQFILSSKKLLLSDSGFYLCAWSAGWDSNQPQHFGDGTRLSIL.

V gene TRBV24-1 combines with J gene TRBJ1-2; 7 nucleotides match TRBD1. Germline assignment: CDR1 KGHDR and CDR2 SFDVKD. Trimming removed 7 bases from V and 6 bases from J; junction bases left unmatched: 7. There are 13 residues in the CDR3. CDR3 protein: CATSRDRVNGYTF. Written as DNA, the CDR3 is TGTGCCACCAGCCGAGACAGGGTGAATGGCTACACCTTC.

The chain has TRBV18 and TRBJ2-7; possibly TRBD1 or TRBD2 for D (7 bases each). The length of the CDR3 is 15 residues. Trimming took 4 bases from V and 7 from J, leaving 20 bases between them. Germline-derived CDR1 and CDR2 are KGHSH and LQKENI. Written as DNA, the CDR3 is TGTGCCAGCTCACATAACGACAGGGTCGGGGGGGAGCAGTACTTC. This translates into CASSHNDRVGGEQYF.

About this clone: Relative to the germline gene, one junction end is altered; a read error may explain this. CDR3 protein: CASRTGGVSGNTIYF. In DNA form, the CDR3 reads TGTGCTAGCAGGACAGGGGGGGTCTCTGGAAACACCATATATTTT. This chain connects TRBV7-7 to TRBJ1-3, with 10 bases lining up with TRBD1. CDR3 length: 15 residues. Germline CDR1 SSHAT, CDR2 FNYEAQ (reference sequence).

CDR3 sequence: CASSLFGTTGELFF. DNA of the CDR3: TGTGCCAGCAGTTTATTTGGAACCACCGGGGAGCTGTTTTTT. The V call is TRBV27, the J call TRBJ2-2; D remains ambiguous. The CDR3 is 14 residues long. V was shortened by 1 base and J by 4 bases, with 7 bases between the two germline ends. CDR1 and CDR2 from the germline V gene are MNHEY and SMNVEV (reference sequence).

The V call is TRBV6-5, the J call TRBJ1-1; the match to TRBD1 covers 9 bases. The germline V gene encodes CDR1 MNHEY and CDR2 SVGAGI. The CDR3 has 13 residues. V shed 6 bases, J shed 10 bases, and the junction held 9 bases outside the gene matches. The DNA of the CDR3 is TGTGCCAGCAGCCATACCGGGACAGGGAGAGCTTTCTTT. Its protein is CASSHTGTGRAFF.

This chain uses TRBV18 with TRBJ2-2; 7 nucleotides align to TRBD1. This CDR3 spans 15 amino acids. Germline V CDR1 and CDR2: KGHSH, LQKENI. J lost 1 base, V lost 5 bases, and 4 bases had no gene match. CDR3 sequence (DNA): TGTGCCAGCTCAGCCAGGACAGGGAACACCGGGGAGCTGTTTTTT. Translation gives CASSARTGNTGELFF.

The CDR3 spells CASSPNREFFYGYTF. Written as DNA, the CDR3 is TGTGCCAGCAGCCCTAACAGGGAGTTTTTCTATGGCTACACCTTC. The gene calls are TRBV7-2 and TRBJ1-2, with TRBD1 as a possible D gene (6 bases). The CDR3 is made up of 15 amino acids. Trimming took 5 bases from V and 4 from J, leaving 17 bases between them. Per germline, CDR1 SGHTA and CDR2 FQGNSA.

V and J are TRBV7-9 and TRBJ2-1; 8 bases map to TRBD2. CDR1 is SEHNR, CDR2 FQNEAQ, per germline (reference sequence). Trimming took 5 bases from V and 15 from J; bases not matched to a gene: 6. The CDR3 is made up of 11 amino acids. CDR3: CASSGGGYLFF. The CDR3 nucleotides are TGTGCCAGCAGCGGCGGGGGGTACCTGTTCTTC.

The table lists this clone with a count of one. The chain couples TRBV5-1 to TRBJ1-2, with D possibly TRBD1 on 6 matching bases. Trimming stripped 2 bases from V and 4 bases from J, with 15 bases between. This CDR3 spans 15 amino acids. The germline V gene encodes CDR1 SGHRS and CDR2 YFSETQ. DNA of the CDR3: TGCGCCAGCAGCTTTGGGGGGCCTGGGGGCTATGGCTACACCTTC. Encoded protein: CASSFGGPGGYGYTF.

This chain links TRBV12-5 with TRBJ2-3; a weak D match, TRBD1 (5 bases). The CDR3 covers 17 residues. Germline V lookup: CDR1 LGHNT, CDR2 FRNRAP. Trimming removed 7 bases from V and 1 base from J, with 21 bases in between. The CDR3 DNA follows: TGTGCTAGTGTCCTGGGTGGGGCGATTAGGGGCACAGATACGCAGTATTTT. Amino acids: CASVLGGAIRGTDTQYF. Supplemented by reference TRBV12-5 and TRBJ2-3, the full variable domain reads DARVTQTPRHKVTEMGQEVTMRCQPILGHNTVFWYRQTMMQGLELLAYFRNRAPLDDSGMPKDRFSAEMPDATLATLKIQPSEPRDSAVYFCASVLGGAIRGTDTQYFGPGTRLTVL.

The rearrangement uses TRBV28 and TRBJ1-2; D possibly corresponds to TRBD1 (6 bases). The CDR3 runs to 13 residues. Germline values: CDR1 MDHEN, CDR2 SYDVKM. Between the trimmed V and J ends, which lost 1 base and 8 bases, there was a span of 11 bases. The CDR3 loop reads CASSLFGGRGYTF. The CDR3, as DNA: TGTGCCAGCAGTTTATTCGGGGGCCGGGGCTACACCTTC.

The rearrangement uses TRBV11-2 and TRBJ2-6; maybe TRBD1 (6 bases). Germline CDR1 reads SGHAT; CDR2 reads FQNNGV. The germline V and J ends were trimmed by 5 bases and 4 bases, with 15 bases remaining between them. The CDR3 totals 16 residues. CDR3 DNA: TGTGCCAGCAGCCCACCTACAGGGTCGGGGGCCAACGTCCTGACTTTC. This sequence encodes CASSPPTGSGANVLTF.

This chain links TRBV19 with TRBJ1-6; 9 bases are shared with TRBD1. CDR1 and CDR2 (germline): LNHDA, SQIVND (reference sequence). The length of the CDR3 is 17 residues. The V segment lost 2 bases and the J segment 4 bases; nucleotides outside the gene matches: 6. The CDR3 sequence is CASSISGQGLYNSPLHF. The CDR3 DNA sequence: TGTGCCAGTAGTATATCGGGACAGGGACTTTATAATTCACCCCTCCACTTT.

The CDR3 DNA follows: TGTGCCAGCAGCCGGACTAGCGGGTCGGGTACGGATACGCAGTATTTT. Protein sequence: CASSRTSGSGTDTQYF. The chain couples TRBV7-8 to TRBJ2-3, with TRBD2 identical over 11 bases. The ends lost 5 bases at V and 6 bases at J; junction bases unmatched: 10. The CDR3 is 16 amino acids. CDR1 is SGHVS, CDR2 FQNEAQ, per germline.